The 30 T cell receptor beta chains below come from one sample, sequenced in a study of vaccination effects on CD4 cells after COVID-19. Clones were sequenced by immunoSEQ multiplex PCR, and TCRdb holds only the in-frame ones, with some missing. The data contain approximately 37,000 clones, more than 75% of them singletons. The antigens of these receptors remain unknown. At the end of nine to ten days of culture, CD4+ T cells were isolated. The sample in question was CD4+ T cells from PBMCs cultured without peptide, obtained before COVID-19 vaccination. All receptors come from a human donor who received a COVID-19 vaccine.

This chain uses TRBV6-1 with TRBJ2-7; a possible D gene is TRBD1 (5 bases). The CDR3 length is 13 residues. Trimming pared 3 bases from V and 3 bases from J, leaving 9 bases between. Germline CDR1 reads MNHNS; CDR2 reads SASEGT. CDR3 in amino acids: CASSDRALYEQYV. The CDR3 DNA sequence: TGTGCCAGCAGTGACAGGGCTCTCTACGAGCAGTACGTC.

V gene TRBV18 combines with J gene TRBJ1-5; D ambiguous. This CDR3 has 13 amino acids. Trimming cost V 0 bases and J 4 bases, with 4 bases left between them. Germline V gene data show CDR1 as KGHSH and CDR2 as LQKENI. CDR3 bases: TGTGCCAGCTCACCACCGGGAAATCAGCCCCAGCATTTT. Its translation: CASSPPGNQPQHF.

This rearrangement joins TRBV18 to TRBJ2-3; D ambiguous. The germline V gene encodes CDR1 KGHSH and CDR2 LQKENI. CDR3 size: 14 residues. V lost 0 bases and J 0 bases, leaving 4 bases between the germline ends. The CDR3 DNA reads TGTGCCAGCTCACCACCGTCCAGCACAGATACGCAGTATTTT. The encoded protein is CASSPPSSTDTQYF.

The DNA for the CDR3 is TGTGCCTGGAACCGGGACAGTCAAGAGACCCAGTACTTC. This sequence encodes CAWNRDSQETQYF. The rearrangement links TRBV30 to TRBJ2-5, with 7 positions matching TRBD1. V lost 4 bases, J lost 2 bases, and 4 bases stayed unmatched. Per germline, CDR1 GTSNPN and CDR2 SVGIG (reference sequence). CDR3 size: 13 residues.

V is TRBV2 and J is TRBJ1-6; a possible D gene is TRBD1 (6 bases). V lost 8 bases, J lost 4 bases, and 15 bases lay in between. There are 15 residues in the CDR3. Per the germline V gene, CDR1 is SNHLY and CDR2 is FYNNEI. CDR3 sequence: CASSPWQGYNSPLHF. CDR3 nucleotide sequence: TGTGCCAGCTCCCCCTGGCAGGGGTATAATTCACCCCTCCACTTT. Complete variable domain (other parts from reference TRBV2 and TRBJ1-6): EPEVTQTPSHQVTQMGQEVILRCVPISNHLYFYWYRQILGQKVEFLVSFYNNEISEKSEIFDDQFSVERPDGSNFTLKIRSTKLEDSAMYFCASSPWQGYNSPLHFGNGTRLTVT.

Written as DNA, the CDR3 is TGTGCCAGTAGTCCCCGGGACAACTATGGCTACACCTTC. The encoded protein is CASSPRDNYGYTF. The rearrangement joins TRBV19 to TRBJ1-2; weak D call: TRBD1 (5 bases). With 5 bases removed from V and 2 bases from J, the gap between germline ends came to 9 bases. The CDR3 has 13 amino acids. Germline V gives CDR1 LNHDA, CDR2 SQIVND (reference sequence).

This chain connects TRBV29-1 to TRBJ1-4; no clear D. The CDR3 contains 13 residues. The germline gives CDR1 SQVTM, CDR2 ANQGSEA. The germline V and J ends were trimmed by 6 bases and 6 bases, with 14 bases remaining between them. The CDR3: CSVATGIHEKLFF. For the CDR3, the DNA is TGCAGCGTGGCTACCGGGATACATGAAAAACTGTTTTTT.

This clone was observed a single time. For the CDR3, the DNA is TGCGCCAGCAGCGGGGGGGACCATAATTCACCCCTCCACTTT. Protein sequence: CASSGGDHNSPLHF. The chain employs TRBV5-1 and TRBJ1-6; maybe TRBD1 (5 bases). CDR3 length: 14 amino acids. Per the germline V gene, CDR1 is SGHRS and CDR2 is YFSETQ. Trimming removed 4 bases at V and 5 bases at J, with 10 bases between.

This clone was seen just once. The chain combines TRBV25-1 with TRBJ2-3, with 8 bases identical to TRBD2. V dropped 4 bases and J dropped 3; count of bases not matched to a gene: 12. The CDR3 length is 17 residues. Looked up from germline, CDR1 is MGHDK and CDR2 is SYGVNS. Here the CDR3 DNA reads TGTGCCAGCAGTGCCCTGAGGAGTAGCGGGGCGACAGATACGCAGTATTTT. This translates into CASSALRSSGATDTQYF.

The chain recombines TRBV6-4 with TRBJ2-1, with D perhaps TRBD1 or TRBD2 (6 bases each). V lost 7 bases and J lost 8, with 21 bases in between. CDR1 and CDR2 from the germline V gene are MRHNA and SNTAGT. CDR3 length: 15 amino acids. The CDR3 bases are TGTGCCAGCACCCCCACACTAGGGGGGTTCGATGAGCAGTTCTTC. Protein sequence: CASTPTLGGFDEQFF.

The chain combines TRBV9 with TRBJ2-3; tentatively, D is TRBD1 or TRBD2 (6 bases each). In germline, CDR1 is SGDLS, CDR2 YYNGEE. V dropped 1 base and J dropped 2 bases, with 14 bases sitting between them. The CDR3 totals 16 residues. CDR3 DNA sequence: TGTGCCAGCAGCGTAATCGAGGGGGGCCCCACAGATACGCAGTATTTT. Its protein is CASSVIEGGPTDTQYF.

This clone was seen a single time. The J gene is TRBJ1-2, the V gene TRBV3-1 (or the pseudogene TRBV3-2); 10 bases line up with TRBD1. Germline V gives CDR1 LGHDT, CDR2 YNNKEL (reference sequence). V lost 3 bases to trimming and J lost 7 bases; unmatched junction nucleotides: 5. This CDR3 contains 14 residues. CDR3 loop: CASSQGQGRGGYTF. In DNA, the CDR3 is TGTGCCAGCAGCCAGGGACAGGGGAGGGGTGGCTACACCTTC.

The rearrangement joins TRBV11-1 to TRBJ1-1, with 8 bases that match TRBD1. V shed 5 bases, J shed 4 bases, and the junction held 6 bases outside the gene matches. CDR1 is SGHAT, CDR2 FQDESV, per germline (reference sequence). The CDR3 loop spans 14 amino acids. CDR3 sequence: CASSVGTGATEAFF. CDR3 coding DNA: TGTGCCAGCAGCGTCGGGACAGGCGCCACTGAAGCTTTCTTT.

The chain joins TRBV27 to TRBJ2-2, with 10 nucleotides matching TRBD2. This CDR3 comprises 21 residues. V shed 1 base, J shed 1 base, and the junction held 15 bases outside the gene matches. Germline-derived CDR1 and CDR2 are MNHEY and SMNVEV (reference sequence). The CDR3: CASSLLGLAGANIMNTGELFF. In nucleotides, the CDR3 is TGTGCCAGCAGTTTATTAGGCCTAGCGGGGGCCAACATAATGAACACCGGGGAGCTGTTTTTT.

The chain combines TRBV5-8 with TRBJ1-3; the D gene is possibly TRBD1 (5 bases). Germline lookup yields CDR1 SGHTS and CDR2 YDEGEE. Trimming removed 0 bases at V and 7 bases at J, with 8 bases between. This CDR3 contains 13 residues. CDR3 nucleotides: TGTGCCAGCAGCTTGGACAGGCGGAACACCATATATTTT. This codes for CASSLDRRNTIYF.

The V call is TRBV4-1, the J call TRBJ2-3, with 9 positions matching TRBD1. The CDR3 totals 16 residues. Germline V CDR1 and CDR2: MGHRA, YSYEKL. Trimming at V came to 4 bases and at J to 6 bases, leaving 11 bases not matched to a gene. CDR3 coding DNA: TGCGCCAGCAGCCCTAACAGGGGGCAAGCTTCCGATACGCAGTATTTT. Protein product: CASSPNRGQASDTQYF.

CDR3: CASSPPGGLVGEKLFF. CDR3 bases: TGTGCCAGCTCACCTCCAGGGGGCTTAGTGGGAGAAAAACTGTTTTTT. The chain couples TRBV18 to TRBJ1-4; 8 bases fit TRBD1. The CDR3 sequence is 16 residues long. V gave up 3 bases and J gave up 8 bases; unmatched junction bases: 11. Germline V gene sequence: CDR1 KGHSH, CDR2 LQKENI.

Only a few counts were recorded for this clone. The genes are TRBV7-2 and TRBJ1-1; tentative D call: TRBD1 (6 bases). The CDR3 is 14 amino acids. The V gene's germline CDR1 is SGHTA and CDR2 FQGNSA. Trimming cost V 4 bases and J 5 bases, with 14 bases left between them. The CDR3 here is CASSWGASLTEAFF. The DNA of the CDR3 is TGTGCCAGCAGCTGGGGGGCGAGTTTGACTGAAGCTTTCTTT.

The rearrangement links TRBV19 to TRBJ1-2, with D unclear. Germline V gene sequence: CDR1 LNHDA, CDR2 SQIVND (reference sequence). This CDR3 region has 11 residues. Trimming left V 6 bases short and J 13 bases short, with 15 bases between. The CDR3 DNA is TGTGCCAGTAGCGGGCGCATTTCCTTCACCTTC. As protein: CASSGRISFTF.

This sequence joins TRBV24-1 and TRBJ1-2; perhaps TRBD1 as D (6 bases). Trimming stripped 3 bases from V and 2 bases from J, with 9 bases between. Germline CDR1 is KGHDR and CDR2 is SFDVKD. This CDR3 has 14 amino acids. The CDR3 loop is CATSDRGINYGYTF. As DNA, the CDR3 is TGTGCCACCAGTGATAGGGGGATAAACTATGGCTACACCTTC.

This clone came up a few times. The J gene is TRBJ2-2, the V gene TRBV10-3, with 8 bases matching TRBD2. The CDR3 consists of 17 residues. V dropped 7 bases and J dropped 4; count of bases not matched to a gene: 14. Germline CDR1 and CDR2: ENHRY and SYGVKD. The CDR3 region has the DNA TGTGCCATCACCCAGTCCTGGGCGGGGGGCCTCACCGGGGAGCTGTTTTTT. Translating it yields CAITQSWAGGLTGELFF.

Remarks on this clone: Within the sample, other DNA sequences also encode this same CDR3. The V call is TRBV24-1, the J call TRBJ2-5; 8 bases are a match to TRBD1. The CDR3 has 15 amino acids. Trimming cost V 2 bases and J 5 bases; bases outside gene matches: 6. Germline loops: CDR1 KGHDR, CDR2 SFDVKD. Written as DNA, the CDR3 is TGTGCCACCAGTGATTCAGGGGGCGCGGGGGAGACCCAGTACTTC. Translation gives CATSDSGGAGETQYF.

The J gene is TRBJ2-1, the V gene TRBV2; 14 bases line up with TRBD2. Germline values: CDR1 SNHLY, CDR2 FYNNEI. This CDR3 is 17 amino acids long. The J segment lost 6 bases and the V segment lost 6 bases, leaving 10 bases of the junction unmatched. CDR3 in amino acids: CASRGNWGLAGANEQFF. The CDR3 DNA is TGTGCCAGCAGAGGAAATTGGGGACTAGCGGGAGCCAATGAGCAGTTCTTC.

The CDR3 DNA reads as TGTGCCAGCAGTTTAACGTCCGATACGCAGTATTTT. Translation: CASSLTSDTQYF. V is TRBV6-2 or TRBV6-3 and J is TRBJ2-3; no definite D call. CDR3 length: 12 amino acids. Trimming took off 4 bases at V and 6 bases at J, with 8 bases between the two ends. Germline CDR1 and CDR2: MNHEY and SVGEGT.

This clone has just one count. V and J are TRBV28 and TRBJ1-4; TRBD1 matches 7 bases. Germline trimming cut 4 bases from V and 4 bases from J; bases unmatched to any gene: 3. Germline CDR1 MDHEN, CDR2 SYDVKM. This CDR3 spans 14 amino acids. CDR3 sequence reads: CASSSGQFNEKLFF. In nucleotides, the CDR3 is TGTGCCAGCAGTTCGGGACAGTTTAATGAAAAACTGTTTTTT.

The rearrangement links TRBV5-6 to TRBJ1-5; D is unresolved. The V and J ends lost 4 bases and 1 base respectively, with 12 bases between them. The CDR3 contains 15 residues. Germline V gene sequence: CDR1 SGHDT, CDR2 YYEEEE. CDR3 DNA: TGTGCCAGCAGCCAAGGACGGAGGAGCAATCAGCCCCAGCATTTT. Translated: CASSQGRRSNQPQHF.

This sequence joins TRBV5-6 and TRBJ2-7; D not resolved. This CDR3 has 13 amino acids. V dropped 1 base and J dropped 7 bases, with 12 bases sitting between them. CDR1 and CDR2 (germline): SGHDT, YYEEEE. CDR3 sequence: CASSLWASEEQYV. The CDR3 DNA is TGTGCCAGCAGCTTGTGGGCTTCCGAAGAGCAGTACGTC.

The chain joins TRBV28 to TRBJ1-4; 10 nucleotides align to TRBD1. Trimming took 4 bases from V and 5 from J; bases not matched to a gene: 4. The germline gives CDR1 MDHEN, CDR2 SYDVKM. This CDR3 contains 15 residues. The CDR3 region is CASSSPGQGNEKLFF. CDR3 nucleotide sequence: TGTGCCAGCAGTTCGCCGGGACAGGGGAATGAAAAACTGTTTTTT.

The chain employs TRBV5-1 and TRBJ2-6; the D gene could be TRBD1 or TRBD2 (5 bases each). CDR1 and CDR2 (germline): SGHRS, YFSETQ. V lost 3 bases, J lost 2 bases, and 9 bases lay in between. The CDR3 is made up of 15 amino acids. The CDR3 DNA follows: TGCGCCAGCAGCTCGGGACGGGCTGGGGCCAACGTCCTGACTTTC. Residues: CASSSGRAGANVLTF.

This clone was recorded once. The V and J genes are TRBV5-1 and TRBJ1-1, with unresolved D. The V end lost 1 base, the J end lost 7 bases, and 20 bases lay between the germline ends. CDR3 length: 16 amino acids. Per the germline V gene, CDR1 is SGHRS and CDR2 is YFSETQ. CDR3 in amino acids: CASSLMAGLGYDEAFF. The CDR3, as DNA: TGCGCCAGCAGCTTGATGGCAGGCCTAGGGTATGATGAAGCTTTCTTT.